This T cell receptor (beta chain) was retrieved from a study of Graves' ophthalmopathy and Graves' hyperthyroidism. Overall study context: Peripheral blood was gathered at first diagnosis, ahead of any treatment whatsoever.

Scientists amplified the TCR beta CDR3 regions from RNA transcripts. In the first round, RT-PCR was carried out with HTBI primers, and a multiplex PCR formed the second round. TCRdb called the multiplex PCR reads again in MiXCR, with one record for every CDR3 protein. The sample yields about 640,000 distinct CDR3 sequences, just over 40% seen once. CDR3 size: 15 residues. Germline loops: CDR1 LNHNV, CDR2 YYDKDF (reference sequence). V gave up 0 bases and J gave up 1 base, with 9 bases separating them. The chain couples TRBV15 to TRBJ1-1; no clear D gene. This TCR derives from an adult man with Graves' ophthalmopathy. Sequencing was performed on peripheral blood. CDR3 bases: TGTGCCACCAGCAGAGATCCAGGAGGGAACACTGAAGCTTTCTTT. Translation gives CATSRDPGGNTEAFF.